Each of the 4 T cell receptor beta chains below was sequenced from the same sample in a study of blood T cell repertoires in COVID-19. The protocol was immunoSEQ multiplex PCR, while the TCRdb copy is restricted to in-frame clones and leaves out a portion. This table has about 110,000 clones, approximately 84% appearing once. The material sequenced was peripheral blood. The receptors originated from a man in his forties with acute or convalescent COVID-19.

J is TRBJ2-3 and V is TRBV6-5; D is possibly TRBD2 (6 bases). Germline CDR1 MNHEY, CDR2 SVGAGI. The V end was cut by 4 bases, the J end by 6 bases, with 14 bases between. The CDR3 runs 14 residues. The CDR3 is CASSLVGSTDTQYF. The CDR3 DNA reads TGTGCCAGCAGTTTGGTCGGGAGTACTGATACGCAGTATTTT.

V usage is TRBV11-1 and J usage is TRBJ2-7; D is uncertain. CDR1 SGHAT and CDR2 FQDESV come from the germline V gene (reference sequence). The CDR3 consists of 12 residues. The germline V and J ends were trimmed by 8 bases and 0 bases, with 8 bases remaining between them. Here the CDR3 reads CASGTVSYEQYF. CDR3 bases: TGTGCCAGCGGTACGGTCTCCTACGAGCAGTACTTC. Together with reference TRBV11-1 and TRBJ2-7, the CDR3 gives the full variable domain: EAEVAQSPRYKITEKSQAVAFWCDPISGHATLYWYRQILGQGPELLVQFQDESVVDDSQLPKDRFSAERLKGVDSTLKIQPAELGDSAMYLCASGTVSYEQYFGPGTRLTVT.

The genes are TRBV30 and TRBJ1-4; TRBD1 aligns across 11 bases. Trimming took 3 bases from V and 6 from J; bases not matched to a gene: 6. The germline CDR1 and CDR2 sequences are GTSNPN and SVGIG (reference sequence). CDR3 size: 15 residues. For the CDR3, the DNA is TGTGCCTGGAGCGCCTTGGGACAGGGGGATGAAAAACTGTTTTTT. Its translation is CAWSALGQGDEKLFF.

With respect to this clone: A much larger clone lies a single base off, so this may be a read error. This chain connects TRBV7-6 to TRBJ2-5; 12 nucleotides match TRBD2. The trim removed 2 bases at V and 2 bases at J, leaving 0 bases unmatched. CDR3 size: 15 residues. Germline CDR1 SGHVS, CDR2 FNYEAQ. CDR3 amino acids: CASSLLAGGQETQYF. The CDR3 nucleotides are TGTGCCAGCAGCTTACTAGCGGGGGGGCAAGAGACCCAGTACTTC.